These 29 T cell receptor beta chains were sequenced from one sample in a study of blood T cell repertoires in COVID-19. Libraries were prepared by immunoSEQ multiplex PCR; TCRdb keeps only in-frame clonotypes and omits some of them. The sample has around 130,000 clones; 80% to 90% are singletons. Sequencing was done on a sample of peripheral blood. Source of these receptors: a man aged 45-60 years with active or convalescent COVID-19.

The chain combines TRBV11-2 with TRBJ2-7, with TRBD2 identical over 8 bases. V shed 0 bases and J 2 bases; nucleotides not matched to a gene: 3. CDR3 length: 15 residues. CDR1 SGHAT and CDR2 FQNNGV come from the germline V gene. CDR3 in amino acids: CASSLDAAGAYEQYF. In DNA form, the CDR3 reads TGTGCCAGCAGCTTAGATGCAGCGGGGGCCTACGAGCAGTACTTC.

This sequence joins TRBV18 and TRBJ2-3, with 10 bases aligning to TRBD1. V lost 3 bases, J lost 3 bases, and 9 bases stayed unmatched. Germline CDR1 and CDR2: KGHSH and LQKENI. This CDR3 has 17 amino acids. CDR3 loop: CASSPRPPGQGTDTQYF. CDR3 nucleotide sequence: TGTGCCAGCTCACCGCGCCCTCCGGGACAGGGGACAGATACGCAGTATTTT.

The CDR3 reads CASSFPTGQGSPLHF. CDR3 nucleotide sequence: TGTGCCAGCAGTTTCCCGACAGGACAGGGATCACCCCTCCACTTT. This chain links TRBV28 with TRBJ1-6, with 8 bases lining up with TRBD1. CDR1 is MDHEN and CDR2 is SYDVKM in the germline V gene. V gave up 3 bases and J gave up 10 bases; unmatched junction bases: 8. The CDR3 extends over 15 amino acids.

The rearrangement joins TRBV4-2 to TRBJ2-5; 13 positions match TRBD2. The germline CDR1 and CDR2 sequences are LGHNA and YNFKEQ. The CDR3 has 19 residues. The V gene end was trimmed by 1 base and the J gene end by 4 bases; junction bases not matched to a gene: 12. CDR3 DNA sequence: TGTGCCAGCAGCCAAGCTCCACTAGCGGGAGGGTTGTGGGGAGAGACCCAGTACTTC. As protein: CASSQAPLAGGLWGETQYF.

The chain recombines TRBV11-3 with TRBJ2-1; 11 nucleotides agree with TRBD2. J gave up 7 bases and V 0 bases, and 5 bases lay outside the gene matches. This CDR3 has 16 amino acids. Germline V gene lookup returns CDR1 SGHNT and CDR2 YENEEA. CDR3 residues: CASSLDLSSGGNEQFF. The DNA of the CDR3 is TGTGCCAGCAGCTTAGATTTGTCTAGCGGGGGGAATGAGCAGTTCTTC. Together with reference TRBV11-3 and TRBJ2-1, the CDR3 gives the full variable domain: EAGVVQSPRYKIIEKKQPVAFWCNPISGHNTLYWYLQNLGQGPELLIRYENEEAVDDSQLPKDRFSAERLKGVDSTLKIQPAELGDSAVYLCASSLDLSSGGNEQFFGPGTRLTVL.

The chain is built from TRBV18 and TRBJ2-3, with 7 nucleotides matching TRBD2. The CDR3 contains 16 residues. The trim removed 6 bases at V and 5 bases at J, leaving 14 bases unmatched. Germline values: CDR1 KGHSH, CDR2 LQKENI. The CDR3: CASSMVGEGRQDTQYF. DNA of the CDR3: TGTGCCAGCTCTATGGTCGGGGAGGGCCGACAAGATACGCAGTATTTT.

The genes are TRBV6-5 and TRBJ2-2; no definite D call. The CDR3 spans 12 residues. Germline loops: CDR1 MNHEY, CDR2 SVGAGI. V shed 7 bases and J shed 7 bases, with 10 bases lying between them. CDR3 sequence: CASKWSVGELFF. The CDR3 DNA reads TGTGCCAGCAAGTGGAGTGTCGGGGAGCTGTTTTTT.

The rearrangement uses TRBV28 and TRBJ2-1; 10 bases map to TRBD2. The CDR3 runs to 20 residues. Unmatched junction bases numbered 16, after V lost 5 bases and J lost 0 bases. Germline CDR1 MDHEN, CDR2 SYDVKM. The CDR3 sequence: CASSGPGTSAGRSSYNEQFF. CDR3 in DNA: TGTGCCAGCAGTGGCCCTGGGACTAGCGCGGGGCGAAGCTCCTACAATGAGCAGTTCTTC.

V usage is TRBV18 and J usage is TRBJ1-1; possible D gene TRBD1, 6 bases. V lost 5 bases and J 3 bases, leaving 7 bases between the germline ends. Per germline, CDR1 KGHSH and CDR2 LQKENI. CDR3 length: 12 amino acids. The CDR3: CASSYRDTEAFF. CDR3 DNA: TGTGCCAGCTCATACAGGGACACTGAAGCTTTCTTT.

V gene TRBV20-1 combines with J gene TRBJ1-5; maybe TRBD1 (6 bases). V was shortened by 6 bases and J by 12 bases, with 15 bases between the two germline ends. The germline CDR1 and CDR2 sequences are DFQATT and SNEGSKA (reference sequence). CDR3 size: 11 residues. The CDR3 here is CSAEGGGHQHF. CDR3 DNA: TGCAGTGCCGAGGGAGGGGGGCACCAGCATTTT.

The chain couples TRBV3-1 (or the pseudogene TRBV3-2) to TRBJ2-1; D is possibly TRBD2 (5 bases). CDR1 is LGHDT, CDR2 YNNKEL, per germline (reference sequence). There are 15 residues in the CDR3. The V end lost 1 base, the J end lost 7 bases, and 14 bases lay between the germline ends. The CDR3 here is CASSQGVSSRNEQFF. CDR3 nucleotides: TGTGCCAGCAGCCAAGGTGTCTCTAGCAGAAATGAGCAGTTCTTC.

The gene calls are TRBV6-5 and TRBJ2-1; 9 bases align to TRBD1. The CDR3 has 13 amino acids. CDR1 is MNHEY, CDR2 SVGAGI, per germline. V trimming: 6 bases; J trimming: 9 bases; junction bases outside the gene matches: 6. The CDR3 DNA follows: TGTGCCAGCAGAAGGGACAGGGTAGGTGAGCAGTTCTTC. Translation: CASRRDRVGEQFF.

This chain links TRBV27 with TRBJ1-6; D gene unclear. CDR1 is MNHEY and CDR2 is SMNVEV in the germline V gene (reference sequence). The length of the CDR3 is 15 residues. Trimming shortened V by 2 bases and J by 7 bases, and 12 bases separated the two germline ends. The CDR3: CASSLGGQANSPLHF. The CDR3 DNA is TGTGCCAGCAGTTTAGGAGGGCAGGCAAATTCACCCCTCCACTTT.

The J gene is TRBJ2-3, the V gene TRBV19, with a weak D call TRBD2 (7 bases). The CDR3 loop spans 14 amino acids. V dropped 3 bases and J dropped 5 bases, with 12 bases sitting between them. Germline V gene lookup returns CDR1 LNHDA and CDR2 SQIVND (reference sequence). CDR3 sequence (DNA): TGTGCCAGTAGTATCGGGGGGCACTTAGATACGCAGTATTTT. This gives the protein CASSIGGHLDTQYF.

This chain uses TRBV5-1 with TRBJ2-1; 8 positions agree with TRBD1. Germline V gene data show CDR1 as SGHRS and CDR2 as YFSETQ. The junction had 5 bases not matched to a gene; V was cut back by 4 bases and J by 5 bases. The CDR3 totals 14 residues. CDR3 nucleotide sequence: TGCGCCAGCAGCACACAGGGGGAGGACAATGAGCAGTTCTTC. Protein: CASSTQGEDNEQFF.

The genes are TRBV13 and TRBJ1-1; D not resolved. With 2 bases removed from V and 5 bases from J, the gap between germline ends came to 9 bases. Germline V gene sequence: CDR1 PRHDT, CDR2 FYEKMQ (reference sequence). The CDR3 loop spans 13 amino acids. As DNA, the CDR3 is TGTGCCAGCAGCTTATACAGCAATACTGAAGCTTTCTTT. This encodes CASSLYSNTEAFF.

This sequence joins TRBV6-5 and TRBJ1-1, with 7 bases identical to TRBD1. The CDR3 has 13 amino acids. The V segment lost 6 bases and the J segment 1 base; nucleotides outside the gene matches: 2. Germline V gene data show CDR1 as MNHEY and CDR2 as SVGAGI. CDR3 nucleotide sequence: TGTGCCAGCAGGCAGGGGGAGAACACTGAAGCTTTCTTT. Protein: CASRQGENTEAFF.

Remarks on this clone: The sample contains more than one DNA sequence encoding this CDR3. The chain joins TRBV6-5 to TRBJ1-2; TRBD1 aligns across 7 bases. CDR1 and CDR2 (germline): MNHEY, SVGAGI. V lost 0 bases and J lost 4; bases outside the gene matches: 2. The CDR3 spans 14 residues. As DNA, the CDR3 is TGTGCCAGCAGTTACTCTTCAGGGGGCTATGGCTACACCTTC. It translates to CASSYSSGGYGYTF.

This chain links TRBV5-1 with TRBJ2-3, with TRBD2 matching over 8 bases. The germline gives CDR1 SGHRS, CDR2 YFSETQ. This CDR3 contains 15 residues. Trimming at V came to 2 bases and at J to 0 bases, leaving 2 bases not matched to a gene. The CDR3 is CASSFSGASTDTQYF. CDR3 sequence (DNA): TGCGCCAGCAGCTTTAGCGGGGCGAGCACAGATACGCAGTATTTT.

This chain connects TRBV5-1 to TRBJ2-1, with 11 bases that match TRBD2. CDR1 is SGHRS, CDR2 YFSETQ, per germline. The CDR3 has 15 amino acids. J gave up 10 bases and V 3 bases, and 9 bases lay outside the gene matches. CDR3 amino acids: CASSYFPGLAVEQFF. The DNA for the CDR3 is TGCGCCAGCAGCTACTTCCCGGGACTAGCGGTAGAGCAGTTCTTC.

This sequence joins TRBV25-1 and TRBJ1-6, with a tentative D call TRBD1 (5 bases). Trimming shortened V by 4 bases and J by 8 bases, and 15 bases separated the two germline ends. Per germline, CDR1 MGHDK and CDR2 SYGVNS. This CDR3 has 15 amino acids. The CDR3 region is CASSVGIGDYSPLHF. As DNA, the CDR3 is TGTGCCAGCAGTGTTGGTATAGGGGATTATTCACCCCTCCACTTT.

The gene calls are TRBV13 and TRBJ2-7, with TRBD1 identical over 9 bases. The ends lost 0 bases at V and 3 bases at J; junction bases unmatched: 6. This CDR3 contains 16 residues. Germline V gives CDR1 PRHDT, CDR2 FYEKMQ (reference sequence). The CDR3 sequence is CASSLGFGTGLYEQYF. The CDR3 DNA follows: TGTGCCAGCAGCTTAGGTTTCGGGACAGGGCTCTACGAGCAGTACTTC.

This chain connects TRBV2 to TRBJ2-3; D possibly corresponds to TRBD2 (5 bases). V shed 6 bases and J shed 7 bases, with 20 bases lying between them. CDR1 is SNHLY, CDR2 FYNNEI, per germline. The CDR3 runs to 15 residues. The CDR3 loop is CASRPGPGKTNTQYF. DNA of the CDR3: TGTGCCAGCAGACCGGGCCCGGGGAAGACAAATACGCAGTATTTT.

This clone came up once. The chain carries TRBV4-1 and TRBJ2-1, with D perhaps matching TRBD1 (6 bases). Germline V lookup: CDR1 MGHRA, CDR2 YSYEKL. This CDR3 spans 14 amino acids. Trimming shortened V by 4 bases and J by 12 bases, and 19 bases separated the two germline ends. Here the CDR3 DNA reads TGCGCCAGCAGCCCAGCCGGGATGGGGGCCGGGCAGTTCTTC. Translation: CASSPAGMGAGQFF.

The V call is TRBV15, the J call TRBJ2-4, with 8 bases that match TRBD1. Germline assignment: CDR1 LNHNV and CDR2 YYDKDF (reference sequence). Losses at the gene ends were 3 bases for V and 4 bases for J; bases not matched to a gene: 8. This CDR3 is built from 16 residues. CDR3 sequence (DNA): TGTGCCACCAGCAGGGACAAACAGGGGGGTAAAAACATTCAGTACTTC. Translation gives CATSRDKQGGKNIQYF.

CDR3: CAWSAGREGAYGYTF. The CDR3 DNA reads as TGTGCCTGGAGTGCTGGGCGGGAGGGTGCCTATGGCTACACCTTC. The chain couples TRBV30 to TRBJ1-2; D remains ambiguous. Trimming pared 1 base from V and 4 bases from J, leaving 16 bases between. Germline lookup yields CDR1 GTSNPN and CDR2 SVGIG (reference sequence). The CDR3 extends over 15 amino acids.

The rearrangement uses TRBV24-1 and TRBJ2-5; possible D gene TRBD2, 6 bases. This CDR3 is built from 14 residues. Trimming shortened V by 5 bases and J by 2 bases, and 11 bases separated the two germline ends. CDR1 is KGHDR, CDR2 SFDVKD, per germline. The DNA of the CDR3 is TGTGCCACCAGTGGACCGGGGGTACAAGAGACCCAGTACTTC. It codes for CATSGPGVQETQYF.

This clone was detected a few times. The chain employs TRBV15 and TRBJ1-3; TRBD1 might be the D (6 bases). Trimming cost V 1 base and J 5 bases, with 12 bases left between them. The CDR3 contains 15 residues. In germline, CDR1 is LNHNV, CDR2 YYDKDF (reference sequence). The CDR3 region has the DNA TGTGCCACCAGCAGAGGGGAGGGGGGTAGAAACACCATATATTTT. It encodes CATSRGEGGRNTIYF. The variable domain in full, completed from reference TRBV15 and TRBJ1-3, reads DAMVIQNPRYQVTQFGKPVTLSCSQTLNHNVMYWYQQKSSQAPKLLFHYYDKDFNNEADTPDNFQSRRPNTSFCFLDIRSPGLGDTAMYLCATSRGEGGRNTIYFGEGSWLTVV.

The chain links TRBV19 to TRBJ2-7; 10 bases map to TRBD1. J gave up 4 bases and V 2 bases, and 8 bases lay outside the gene matches. This CDR3 contains 16 residues. Looked up from germline, CDR1 is LNHDA and CDR2 is SQIVND (reference sequence). The CDR3 is CASSINGQGVIYEQYF. The CDR3 DNA reads TGTGCCAGTAGTATAAATGGACAGGGGGTAATTTACGAGCAGTACTTC. Looking up the rest from reference TRBV19 and TRBJ2-7 gives the full variable domain: DGGITQSPKYLFRKEGQNVTLSCEQNLNHDAMYWYRQDPGQGLRLIYYSQIVNDFQKGDIAEGYSVSREKKESFPLTVTSAQKNPTAFYLCASSINGQGVIYEQYFGPGTRLTVT.